This TCR beta chain was documented in a study of T cell changes during pregnancy in multiple sclerosis. Some clones are missing from TCRdb's copy, which holds only in-frame ones; the method was immunoSEQ multiplex PCR. The sample lists around 88,000 clones; about 92% were seen once. The V and J ends lost 4 bases and 5 bases respectively, with 8 bases between them. This CDR3 is built from 12 residues. Germline V CDR1 and CDR2: SGHVS, FQNEAQ. This clonotype was obtained from a female donor in good health, enrolled as a control in a pregnancy study. This specimen consisted of peripheral blood, obtained after pregnancy. The chain joins TRBV7-8 to TRBJ2-5, with D possibly being TRBD1 (6 bases). In nucleotides, the CDR3 is TGTGCCAGCAGCTGGACAGACGAGACCCAGTACTTC. The encoded protein is CASSWTDETQYF.